The table lists the clone carrying this T cell receptor (beta chain) with a few counts. The antigen is unknown. The sequenced template was cDNA made from the entire isolated RNA. Here immunoSEQ multiplex PCR was the method, and the copy in TCRdb shows in-frame clones only, minus some. The top ten hold roughly 0.017% of the sample, which has about 360,000 clones, roughly 13% seen once. Germline-derived CDR1 and CDR2 are SGHAT and FQNNGV. The CDR3 has 13 amino acids. V dropped 0 bases and J dropped 7 bases, with 9 bases sitting between them. The data were taken from a study of beta chain features in type 1 diabetes. Study conclusions and caveats: Moderate yet significant TCRB CDR3 shortening was seen in Type 1 diabetes patients in all four CD4+ subsets.

The clonotype comes from a man younger than 30 in good health. This chain connects TRBV11-2 to TRBJ1-1, with D unclear. The specimen was naive CD4+ T cells from blood. This CDR3 is CASSLDRAGEAFF. The CDR3 nucleotides are TGTGCCAGCAGCTTAGATAGGGCGGGTGAAGCTTTCTTT.